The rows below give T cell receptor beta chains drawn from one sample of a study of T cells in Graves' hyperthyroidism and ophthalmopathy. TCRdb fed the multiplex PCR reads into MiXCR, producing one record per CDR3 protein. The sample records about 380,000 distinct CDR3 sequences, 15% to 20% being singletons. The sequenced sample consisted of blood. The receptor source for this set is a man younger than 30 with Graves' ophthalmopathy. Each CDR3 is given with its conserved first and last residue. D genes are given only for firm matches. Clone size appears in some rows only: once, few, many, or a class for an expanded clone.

CASSLAGVSSYEQYF | TGTGCCAGCAGCTTAGCAGGAGTCAGCTCCTACGAGCAGTACTTC | TRBJ2-7 | few | TRBV11-1 | .
CASSFSLGWDGYTF | TGTGCCAGCAGTTTCTCCCTCGGCTGGGATGGCTACACCTTC | TRBJ1-2 | many | TRBV28 | .
CASSQDRDRGGDTQYF | TGTGCCAGCAGCCAAGATCGGGACAGGGGGGGAGATACGCAGTATTTT | TRBJ2-3 | . | TRBV4-2 | TRBD1
CASSITGSNEKLFF | TGCGCCAGCAGCATCACAGGGAGTAATGAAAAACTGTTTTTT | TRBJ1-4 | . | TRBV5-1 | .
CASGLTGGDTEAFF | TGCGCCAGCGGTTTAACGGGTGGGGACACTGAAGCTTTCTTT | TRBJ1-1 | many | TRBV5-1 | .
CASSQDIRLAGGYEQFF | TGTGCCAGCAGCCAAGATATAAGGCTAGCGGGGGGCTATGAGCAGTTCTTC | TRBJ2-1 | few | TRBV3-1 | TRBD2
CSARDSGDWSYNEQFF | TGCAGTGCTAGAGACTCCGGGGACTGGTCCTACAATGAGCAGTTCTTC | TRBJ2-1 | few | TRBV20-1 | .
CASSQERVTGNTIYF | TGCGCCAGCAGCCAAGAGAGAGTTACTGGAAACACCATATATTTT | TRBJ1-3 | few | TRBV4-1 | .
CASSEVQGAVAEAFF | TGTGCCAGCAGTGAAGTTCAGGGGGCGGTTGCTGAAGCTTTCTTT | TRBJ1-1 | many | TRBV2 | TRBD1
CASRTRTGIQETQYF | TGTGCCAGCAGAACCCGGACGGGTATCCAAGAGACCCAGTACTTC | TRBJ2-5 | . | TRBV7-8 | .
CSARVGVTSTDTQYF | TGCAGTGCTAGAGTTGGAGTAACTAGCACAGATACGCAGTATTTT | TRBJ2-3 | many | TRBV20-1 | .
CASSQGQGLGETQYF | TGTGCCAGCAGCCAAGGGCAGGGGTTAGGAGAGACCCAGTACTTC | TRBJ2-5 | few | TRBV4-2 | .
CASSPGGHDEQFF | TGTGCCAGCAGCCCGGGGGGGCACGATGAGCAGTTCTTC | TRBJ2-1 | . | TRBV7-7 | TRBD2
CASSFRAGVGGANVLTF | TGTGCCAGCAGCTTCCGGGCAGGGGTCGGCGGGGCCAACGTCCTGACTTTC | TRBJ2-6 | once | TRBV5-5 | .
CASSLGGAEAYEQYF | TGTGCCAGCAGCTTGGGCGGGGCGGAAGCCTACGAGCAGTACTTC | TRBJ2-7 | . | TRBV5-8 | .
CASSPRDGYYEQYF | TGTGCCAGCAGCCCCCGGGACGGCTACTACGAGCAGTACTTC | TRBJ2-7 | many | TRBV7-9 | .
CASSPLLASYNEQFF | TGTGCCAGCTCACCCTTACTAGCGAGCTACAATGAGCAGTTCTTC | TRBJ2-1 | many | TRBV18 | TRBD2
CASSLDPYTSGGASDTQYF | TGCGCCAGCAGCTTGGACCCCTACACTAGCGGGGGGGCATCAGATACGCAGTATTTT | TRBJ2-3 | . | TRBV5-1 | TRBD2
CASSPSWPGGYEKLFF | TGTGCCAGCAGCCCAAGCTGGCCCGGGGGTTATGAAAAACTGTTTTTT | TRBJ1-4 | . | TRBV14 | .
CASSLAGGQSNTEAFF | TGTGCCAGCAGCTTAGCGGGAGGACAGTCGAACACTGAAGCTTTCTTT | TRBJ1-1 | many | TRBV7-9 | .
CASTLDRVGGTEAFF | TGTGCCAGCACCTTAGACAGGGTAGGAGGTACTGAAGCTTTCTTT | TRBJ1-1 | many | TRBV28 | TRBD1
CSQTRGGDSYEQYF | TGCAGTCAAACCCGGGGGGGGGACAGCTACGAGCAGTACTTC | TRBJ2-7 | few | TRBV20-1 | .
CSVDTGGDRYEQYF | TGCAGCGTGGACACAGGGGGCGATCGCTACGAGCAGTACTTC | TRBJ2-7 | . | TRBV29-1 | TRBD1
CASSEAVGIGGELFF | TGTGCCAGCAGTGAAGCGGTGGGGATAGGCGGGGAGCTGTTTTTT | TRBJ2-2 | few | TRBV2 | .
CASSEGPARTPLHF | TGTGCCAGCAGTGAGGGACCCGCCAGGACACCCCTCCACTTT | TRBJ1-6 | few | TRBV6-1 | .
CASSPRQGGGYTF | TGTGCCAGCAGTCCACGACAGGGCGGCGGCTACACCTTC | TRBJ1-2 | many | TRBV6-2/TRBV6-3 | TRBD1
CASSEELAGGPMEETQYF | TGTGCCAGCAGTGAGGAACTAGCGGGGGGGCCCATGGAGGAGACCCAGTACTTC | TRBJ2-5 | . | TRBV2 | TRBD2
CSAQRGTGGLTGELFF | TGCAGCGCTCAACGCGGGACAGGGGGCTTGACCGGGGAGCTGTTTTTT | TRBJ2-2 | . | TRBV29-1 | TRBD1
CASSPQATGELFF | TGCGCCAGCAGTCCCCAGGCCACCGGGGAGCTGTTTTTT | TRBJ2-2 | few | TRBV10-1 | .
CASSYRRGGPGELFF | TGTGCCAGCAGTTACCGGCGGGGGGGACCCGGGGAGCTGTTTTTT | TRBJ2-2 | few | TRBV6-5 | TRBD2
CASSFRPPGTDTQYF | TGTGCCAGCAGTTTCCGGCCCCCCGGCACAGATACGCAGTATTTT | TRBJ2-3 | many | TRBV27 | .
CSVERGRETQYF | TGCAGTGTCGAAAGGGGTAGGGAGACCCAGTACTTC | TRBJ2-5 | many | TRBV20-1 | .
CASSLDPNYGYTF | TGCGCCAGCAGCTTGGATCCTAACTATGGCTACACCTTC | TRBJ1-2 | many | TRBV5-1 | .
CASSLGKIGQGIYQPQHF | TGTGCCAGCAGCTTAGGGAAAATCGGACAGGGAATTTATCAGCCCCAGCATTTT | TRBJ1-5 | few | TRBV7-9 | TRBD1
CASSDWTGYNSPLHF | TGTGCCAGCAGTGATTGGACAGGGTATAATTCACCCCTCCACTTT | TRBJ1-6 | few | TRBV6-1 | TRBD1
CASSLVATGVDEQYF | TGCGCCAGCAGCTTGGTGGCGACAGGGGTTGACGAGCAGTACTTC | TRBJ2-7 | many | TRBV5-1 | TRBD1
CATSDYGLAGGYGWDTQYF | TGTGCCACCAGTGACTATGGACTAGCGGGGGGTTATGGTTGGGATACGCAGTATTTT | TRBJ2-3 | . | TRBV24-1 | TRBD2
CASSPQEDQPQHF | TGTGCCAGCAGCCCTCAGGAGGATCAGCCCCAGCATTTT | TRBJ1-5 | . | TRBV7-8 | .
CASSIGEQGSTQYF | TGCGCCAGCAGTATAGGGGAACAGGGTTCCACGCAGTATTTT | TRBJ2-3 | . | TRBV5-1 | .
CASSESLSLVSEQYF | TGCGCCAGCAGTGAGTCCCTCTCATTGGTTTCCGAGCAGTACTTC | TRBJ2-7 | many | TRBV10-2 | .
CASIPGTGPTPEYGYTF | TGTGCCAGCATTCCTGGGACAGGACCCACCCCTGAATATGGCTACACCTTC | TRBJ1-2 | many | TRBV7-3 | TRBD1
CAISEGPRNTIYF | TGTGCCATCAGTGAGGGACCGCGAAACACCATATATTTT | TRBJ1-3 | few | TRBV10-3 | .
CASSEEVAGGTGELFF | TGTGCCAGCAGTGAAGAGGTGGCAGGGGGCACCGGGGAGCTGTTTTTT | TRBJ2-2 | . | TRBV2 | TRBD1
CASSQGRPPNEKLFF | TGTGCCAGCAGTCAGGGCCGTCCGCCTAATGAAAAACTGTTTTTT | TRBJ1-4 | many | TRBV2 | .
CAIKAEGSGNTIYF | TGTGCCATCAAAGCCGAGGGCTCTGGAAACACCATATATTTT | TRBJ1-3 | . | TRBV10-3 | .
CASSPSDRGGQPQHF | TGTGCCAGCAGCCCTTCGGACAGGGGAGGACAGCCCCAGCATTTT | TRBJ1-5 | many | TRBV3-1 | TRBD1
CASSLSTGGSGYTF | TGTGCCAGCAGTTTATCGACAGGGGGCAGTGGCTACACCTTC | TRBJ1-2 | many | TRBV27 | TRBD1
CASSLSPDNYGYTF | TGTGCCAGCAGCTTGTCGCCAGATAACTATGGCTACACCTTC | TRBJ1-2 | many | TRBV5-5 | .
CASSLELAADTQYF | TGCGCCAGCAGCTTAGAACTAGCTGCAGATACGCAGTATTTT | TRBJ2-3 | . | TRBV5-1 | .
CSAETGTGEYEQYF | TGCAGTGCTGAAACCGGGACAGGGGAATACGAGCAGTACTTC | TRBJ2-7 | many | TRBV20-1 | TRBD1
CASSVVSLLHTEAFF | TGTGCCAGCAGCGTAGTAAGTCTCCTGCACACTGAAGCTTTCTTT | TRBJ1-1 | many | TRBV5-8 | .
CASSPRNRMSYNEQFF | TGTGCCAGCAGCCCCCGGAACAGGATGTCCTACAATGAGCAGTTCTTC | TRBJ2-1 | many | TRBV5-5 | .
CATSDRRGNTEAFF | TGTGCCACCAGTGATCGCAGGGGTAACACTGAAGCTTTCTTT | TRBJ1-1 | . | TRBV24-1 | .
CASSHTGPQGSEAFF | TGTGCCAGCAGCCACACGGGGCCCCAGGGGTCTGAAGCTTTCTTT | TRBJ1-1 | many | TRBV3-1 | .
CSAKRTGQTIGELFF | TGCAGTGCCAAAAGGACAGGCCAAACCATCGGGGAGCTGTTTTTT | TRBJ2-2 | . | TRBV20-1 | TRBD1
CASSDRDRGLYTEAFF | TGTGCCAGTAGTGACCGGGACAGGGGATTGTACACTGAAGCTTTCTTT | TRBJ1-1 | . | TRBV19 | TRBD1
CATSRGTGGDQETQYF | TGTGCCACCAGCAGAGGGACAGGGGGCGACCAAGAGACCCAGTACTTC | TRBJ2-5 | . | TRBV15 | TRBD1
CASSPPGQGSSYEQYF | TGTGCCAGCAGTCCACCGGGACAGGGGAGCTCCTACGAGCAGTACTTC | TRBJ2-7 | many | TRBV12-3/TRBV12-4 | TRBD1
CAISEDRGGGNTIYF | TGTGCCATCAGCGAGGACAGGGGAGGAGGAAACACCATATATTTT | TRBJ1-3 | . | TRBV10-3 | TRBD1
CASSYNRFTEAFF | TGCGCCAGCAGCTATAACAGGTTCACTGAAGCTTTCTTT | TRBJ1-1 | . | TRBV5-1 | .